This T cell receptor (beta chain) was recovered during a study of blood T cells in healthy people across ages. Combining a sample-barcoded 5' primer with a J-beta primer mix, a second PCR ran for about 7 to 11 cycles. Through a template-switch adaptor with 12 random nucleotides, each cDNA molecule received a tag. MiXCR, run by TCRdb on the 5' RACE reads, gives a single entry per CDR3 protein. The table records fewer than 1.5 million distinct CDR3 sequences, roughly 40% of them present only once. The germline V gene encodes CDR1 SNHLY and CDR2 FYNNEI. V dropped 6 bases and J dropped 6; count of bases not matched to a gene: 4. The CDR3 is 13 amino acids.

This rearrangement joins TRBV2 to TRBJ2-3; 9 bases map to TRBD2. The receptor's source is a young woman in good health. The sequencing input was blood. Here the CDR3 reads CASRATSGDTQYF. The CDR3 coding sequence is TGTGCCAGCAGGGCGACTAGCGGTGATACGCAGTATTTT.